This section outlines one TCR beta chain sequence together with its context. This sample stems from a study of blood T cell repertoires in COVID-19. For the study at large: The samples span acute and convalescent COVID-19 from the United States, Italy and Spain.

Data came from immunoSEQ multiplex PCR; TCRdb stores just in-frame clones and leaves some out. The profile shows some 290,000 clones, roughly nine tenths of them singletons. Germline CDR1 and CDR2: MNHEY and SMNVEV (reference sequence). The CDR3 is 14 amino acids. V gave up 3 bases and J gave up 2 bases, with 7 bases separating them. The material sequenced was peripheral blood. The chain has TRBV27 and TRBJ2-2; the D is unclear. This receptor was obtained from a woman in her twenties or thirties with COVID-19, enrolled during active disease. The CDR3 region is CASSLLSNTGELFF. Here the CDR3 DNA reads TGTGCCAGCAGTTTGTTGAGCAACACCGGGGAGCTGTTTTTT.